This TCR beta chain was retrieved from a study of T cell responses to AZD1222 COVID-19 vaccine. Pooled in the analysis were second doses at about 4 or about 12 weeks. TCRdb's copy holds only in-frame clones and misses some; the assay was immunoSEQ multiplex PCR. Here the sample spans 100,000 to 150,000 clones, approximately 91% being singletons. Study-wide results and caveats: Unmutated variant regions reportedly attract nearly half of all spike-specific TCRs. Donors in the cohort were predominantly white British and more often female, and clonal diversity was possibly underestimated.

V lost 1 base and J 2 bases, leaving 12 bases between the germline ends. CDR1 and CDR2 from the germline V gene are GTSNPN and SVGIG (reference sequence). The CDR3 covers 15 residues. A word on this clone: Its antigen is still unknown.

This sequence joins TRBV30 and TRBJ1-3; perhaps TRBD1 as D (5 bases). The receptor was derived from an adult who received the AZD1222 COVID-19 vaccine. Sequencing was performed on peripheral blood, taken 28 days after the second AZD1222 dose. The CDR3 region has the DNA TGTGCCTGGAGTGGGGGGTCTGCAGCTGGAAACACCATATATTTT. It is translated as CAWSGGSAAGNTIYF.